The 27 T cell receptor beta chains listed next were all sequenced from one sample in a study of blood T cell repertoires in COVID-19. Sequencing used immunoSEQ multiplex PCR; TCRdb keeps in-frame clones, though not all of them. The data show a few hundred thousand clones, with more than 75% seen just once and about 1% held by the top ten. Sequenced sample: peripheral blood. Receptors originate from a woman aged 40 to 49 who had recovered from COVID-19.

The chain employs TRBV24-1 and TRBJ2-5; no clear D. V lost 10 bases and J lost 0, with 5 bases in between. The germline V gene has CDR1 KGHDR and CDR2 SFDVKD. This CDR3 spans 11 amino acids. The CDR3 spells CATLHQETQYF. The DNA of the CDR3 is TGTGCCACACTCCACCAAGAGACCCAGTACTTC.

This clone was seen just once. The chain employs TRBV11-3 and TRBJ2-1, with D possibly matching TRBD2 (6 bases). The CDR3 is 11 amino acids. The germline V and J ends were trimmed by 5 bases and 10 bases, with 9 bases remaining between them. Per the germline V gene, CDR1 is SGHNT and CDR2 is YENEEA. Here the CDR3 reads CASSRGSEQFF. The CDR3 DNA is TGTGCCAGCAGCCGGGGGAGCGAGCAGTTCTTC.

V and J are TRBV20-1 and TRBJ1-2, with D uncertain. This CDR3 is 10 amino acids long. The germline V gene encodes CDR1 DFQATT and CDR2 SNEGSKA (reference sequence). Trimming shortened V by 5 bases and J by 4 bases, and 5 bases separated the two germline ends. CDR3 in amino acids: CSAPSYGYTF. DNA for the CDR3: TGCAGTGCTCCTTCCTATGGCTACACCTTC.

The CDR3 sequence: CASSPQGLAGAYEQYF. As DNA, the CDR3 is TGTGCCAGCAGCCCTCAGGGACTAGCGGGAGCCTACGAGCAGTACTTC. V is TRBV5-4 and J is TRBJ2-7; TRBD2 matches 14 bases. Germline V gives CDR1 SGHNT, CDR2 YYREEE (reference sequence). This CDR3 contains 16 residues. Losses at the gene ends were 4 bases for V and 2 bases for J; bases not matched to a gene: 5.

The CDR3 DNA is TGCGCCAGCAGCTCCGTCCCGGGACAGGGGATTGGGGCCAACGTCCTGACTTTC. It specifies CASSSVPGQGIGANVLTF. The chain joins TRBV5-1 to TRBJ2-6, with 10 nucleotides matching TRBD1. With V trimmed by 3 bases and J by 3 bases, 9 bases remained unmatched. The CDR3 totals 18 residues. The germline gives CDR1 SGHRS, CDR2 YFSETQ.

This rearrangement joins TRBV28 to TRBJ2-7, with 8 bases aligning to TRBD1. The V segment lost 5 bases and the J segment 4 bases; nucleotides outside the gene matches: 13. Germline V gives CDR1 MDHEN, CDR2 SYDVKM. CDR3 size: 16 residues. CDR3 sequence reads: CASSPKTGGGSYEQYF. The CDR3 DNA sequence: TGTGCCAGCAGTCCAAAAACAGGGGGAGGTTCGTACGAGCAGTACTTC.

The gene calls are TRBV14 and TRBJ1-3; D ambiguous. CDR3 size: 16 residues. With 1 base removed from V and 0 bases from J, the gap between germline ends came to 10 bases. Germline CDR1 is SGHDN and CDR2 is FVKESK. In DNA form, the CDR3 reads TGTGCCAGCAGCCAAGGGCCCGCAACCTCTGGAAACACCATATATTTT. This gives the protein CASSQGPATSGNTIYF.

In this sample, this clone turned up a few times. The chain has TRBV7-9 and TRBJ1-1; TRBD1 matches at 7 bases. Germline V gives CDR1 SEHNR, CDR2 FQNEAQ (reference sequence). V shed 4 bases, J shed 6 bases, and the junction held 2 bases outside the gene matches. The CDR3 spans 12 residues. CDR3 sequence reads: CASSSGGSEAFF. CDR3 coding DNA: TGTGCCAGCAGCTCAGGGGGGTCTGAAGCTTTCTTT.

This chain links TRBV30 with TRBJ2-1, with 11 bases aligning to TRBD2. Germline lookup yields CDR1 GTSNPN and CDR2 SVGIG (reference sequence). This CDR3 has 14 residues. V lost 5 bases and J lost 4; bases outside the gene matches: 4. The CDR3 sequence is CAWSGTSGYNEQFF. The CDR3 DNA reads TGTGCCTGGTCCGGGACTAGCGGTTACAATGAGCAGTTCTTC. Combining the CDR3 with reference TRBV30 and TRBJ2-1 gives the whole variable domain SQTIHQWPATLVQPVGSPLSLECTVEGTSNPNLYWYRQAAGRGLQLLFYSVGIGQISSEVPQNLSASRPQDRQFILSSKKLLLSDSGFYLCAWSGTSGYNEQFFGPGTRLTVL.

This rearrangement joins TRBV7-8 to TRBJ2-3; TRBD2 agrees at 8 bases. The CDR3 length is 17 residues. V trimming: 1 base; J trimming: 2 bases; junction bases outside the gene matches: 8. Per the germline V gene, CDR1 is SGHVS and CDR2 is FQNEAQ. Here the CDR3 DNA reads TGTGCCAGCAGCTTAGGCTGGACTAGCCGAGACACAGATACGCAGTATTTT. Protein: CASSLGWTSRDTDTQYF.

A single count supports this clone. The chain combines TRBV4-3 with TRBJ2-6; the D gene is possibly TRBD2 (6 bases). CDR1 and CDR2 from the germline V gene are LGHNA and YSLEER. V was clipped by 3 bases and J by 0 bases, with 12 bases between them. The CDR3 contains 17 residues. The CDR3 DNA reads TGCGCCAGCAGCCATGGAGGGCTCCGCTCTGGGGCCAACGTCCTGACTTTC. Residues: CASSHGGLRSGANVLTF.

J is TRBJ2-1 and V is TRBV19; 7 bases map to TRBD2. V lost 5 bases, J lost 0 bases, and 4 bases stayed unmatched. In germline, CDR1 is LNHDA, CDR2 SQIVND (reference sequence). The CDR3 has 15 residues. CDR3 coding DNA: TGTGCCAGTAGTTCCGGGACTATCTCCTACAATGAGCAGTTCTTC. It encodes CASSSGTISYNEQFF.

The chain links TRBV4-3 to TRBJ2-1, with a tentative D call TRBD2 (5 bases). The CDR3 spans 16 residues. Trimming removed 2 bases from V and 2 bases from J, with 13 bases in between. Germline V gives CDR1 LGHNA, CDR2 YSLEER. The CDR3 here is CASSQHLAGAYNEQFF. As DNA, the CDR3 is TGCGCCAGCAGCCAACATCTAGCCGGGGCCTACAATGAGCAGTTCTTC.

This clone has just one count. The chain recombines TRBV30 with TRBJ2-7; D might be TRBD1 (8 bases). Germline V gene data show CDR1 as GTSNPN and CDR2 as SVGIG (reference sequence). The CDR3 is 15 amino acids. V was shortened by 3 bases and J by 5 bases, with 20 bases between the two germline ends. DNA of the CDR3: TGTGCCTGGAGCGCCTGGACAGGGAGGGGGGACGAGCAGTACTTC. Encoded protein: CAWSAWTGRGDEQYF. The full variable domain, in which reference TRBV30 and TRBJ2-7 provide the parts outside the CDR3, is SQTIHQWPATLVQPVGSPLSLECTVEGTSNPNLYWYRQAAGRGLQLLFYSVGIGQISSEVPQNLSASRPQDRQFILSSKKLLLSDSGFYLCAWSAWTGRGDEQYFGPGTRLTVT.

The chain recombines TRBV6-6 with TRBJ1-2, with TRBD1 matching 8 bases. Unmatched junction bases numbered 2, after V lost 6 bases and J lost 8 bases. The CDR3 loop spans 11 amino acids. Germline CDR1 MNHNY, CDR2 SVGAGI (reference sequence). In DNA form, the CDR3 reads TGTGCCAGCAGGGACAGGGAGGGCTACACCTTC. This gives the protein CASRDREGYTF.

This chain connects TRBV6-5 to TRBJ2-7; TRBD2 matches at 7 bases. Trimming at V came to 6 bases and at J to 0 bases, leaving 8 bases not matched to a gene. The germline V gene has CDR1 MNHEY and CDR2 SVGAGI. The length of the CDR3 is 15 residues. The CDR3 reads CASRLAPGGSYEQYV. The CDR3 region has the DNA TGTGCCAGCAGGCTAGCGCCGGGGGGCTCCTACGAGCAGTACGTC.

DNA for the CDR3: TGTGCCAGCAGCTTGGAGGGAGGCCCCAGGACTGAAGCTTTCTTT. Protein: CASSLEGGPRTEAFF. The chain uses TRBV5-8 and TRBJ1-1; no reliable D call. V shed 0 bases and J shed 5 bases, with 14 bases lying between them. The CDR3 sequence is 15 residues long. Germline assignment: CDR1 SGHTS and CDR2 YDEGEE. The variable domain in full, with the rest retrieved from reference TRBV5-8 and TRBJ1-1, is EAGVTQSPTHLIKTRGQQATLRCSPISGHTSVYWYQQALGLGLQFLLWYDEGEERNRGNFPPRFSGRQFPNYSSELNVNALELEDSALYLCASSLEGGPRTEAFFGQGTRLTVV.

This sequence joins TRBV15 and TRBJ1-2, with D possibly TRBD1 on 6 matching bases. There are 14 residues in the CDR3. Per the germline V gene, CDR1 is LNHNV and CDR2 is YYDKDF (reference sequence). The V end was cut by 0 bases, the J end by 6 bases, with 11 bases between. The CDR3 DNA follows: TGTGCCACCAGCAGAGATCTGGGGGCGGATGGCTACACCTTC. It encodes CATSRDLGADGYTF. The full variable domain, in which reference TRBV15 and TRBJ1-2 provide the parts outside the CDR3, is DAMVIQNPRYQVTQFGKPVTLSCSQTLNHNVMYWYQQKSSQAPKLLFHYYDKDFNNEADTPDNFQSRRPNTSFCFLDIRSPGLGDTAMYLCATSRDLGADGYTFGSGTRLTVV.

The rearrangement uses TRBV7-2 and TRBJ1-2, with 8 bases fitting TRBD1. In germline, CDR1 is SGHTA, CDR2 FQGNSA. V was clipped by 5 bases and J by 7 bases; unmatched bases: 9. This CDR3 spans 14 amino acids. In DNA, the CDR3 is TGTGCCAGCAGCCCCCGTTGGCAGGGGGCTGGCTACACCTTC. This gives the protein CASSPRWQGAGYTF. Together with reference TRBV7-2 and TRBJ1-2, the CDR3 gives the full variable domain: GAGVSQSPSNKVTEKGKDVELRCDPISGHTALYWYRQSLGQGLEFLIYFQGNSAPDKSGLPSDRFSAERTGGSVSTLTIQRTQQEDSAVYLCASSPRWQGAGYTFGSGTRLTVV.

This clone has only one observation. CDR3 region: CASSKAGLAGTQETQYF. CDR3 DNA: TGTGCCAGCAGCAAAGCAGGGCTAGCGGGGACACAAGAGACCCAGTACTTC. The V gene is TRBV21-1, the J gene TRBJ2-5; TRBD2, as called in the table, went unchecked against the DNA. TRBV21-1 is annotated as a pseudogene. The CDR3 is 17 amino acids.

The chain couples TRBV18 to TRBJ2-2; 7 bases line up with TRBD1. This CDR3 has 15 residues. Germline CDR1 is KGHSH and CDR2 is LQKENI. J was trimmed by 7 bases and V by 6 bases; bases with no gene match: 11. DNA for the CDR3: TGTGCCAGCTCCCCAACAAAGGGGGCGATCGGGGAGCTGTTTTTT. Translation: CASSPTKGAIGELFF. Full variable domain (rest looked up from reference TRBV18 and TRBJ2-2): NAGVMQNPRHLVRRRGQEARLRCSPMKGHSHVYWYRQLPEEGLKFMVYLQKENIIDESGMPKERFSAEFPKEGPSILRIQQVVRGDSAAYFCASSPTKGAIGELFFGEGSRLTVL.

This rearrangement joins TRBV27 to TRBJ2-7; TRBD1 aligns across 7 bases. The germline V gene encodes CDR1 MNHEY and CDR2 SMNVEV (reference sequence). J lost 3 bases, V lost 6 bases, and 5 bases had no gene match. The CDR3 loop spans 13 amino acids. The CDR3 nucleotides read TGTGCCAGCAGCATGACAGGGTACTACGAGCAGTACTTC. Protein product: CASSMTGYYEQYF.

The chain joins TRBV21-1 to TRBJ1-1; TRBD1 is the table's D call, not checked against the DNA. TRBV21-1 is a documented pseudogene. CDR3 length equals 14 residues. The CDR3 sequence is CASSSRTDQAEAFF. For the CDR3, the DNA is TGTGCCAGCAGCTCCCGGACAGACCAGGCTGAAGCTTTCTTT.

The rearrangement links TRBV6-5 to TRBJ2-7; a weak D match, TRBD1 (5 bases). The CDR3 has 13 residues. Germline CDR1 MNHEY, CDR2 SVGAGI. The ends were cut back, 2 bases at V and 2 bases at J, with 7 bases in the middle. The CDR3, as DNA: TGTGCCAGCAGTTACGGGGCCGCCTACGAGCAGTACTTC. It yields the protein CASSYGAAYEQYF.

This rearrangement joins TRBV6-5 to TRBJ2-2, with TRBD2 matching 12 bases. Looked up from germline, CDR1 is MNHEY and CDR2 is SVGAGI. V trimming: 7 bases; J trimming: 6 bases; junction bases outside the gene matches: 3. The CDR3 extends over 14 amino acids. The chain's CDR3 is CASTRTSGAGELFF. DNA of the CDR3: TGTGCCAGCACCAGGACTAGCGGGGCCGGGGAGCTGTTTTTT.

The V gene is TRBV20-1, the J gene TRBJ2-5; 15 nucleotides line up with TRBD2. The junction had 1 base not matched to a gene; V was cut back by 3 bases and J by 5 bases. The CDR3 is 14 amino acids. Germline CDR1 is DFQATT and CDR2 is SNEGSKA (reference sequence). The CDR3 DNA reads TGCAGTGCTAGTGGGACTAGCGGGAGGGAGACCCAGTACTTC. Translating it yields CSASGTSGRETQYF.

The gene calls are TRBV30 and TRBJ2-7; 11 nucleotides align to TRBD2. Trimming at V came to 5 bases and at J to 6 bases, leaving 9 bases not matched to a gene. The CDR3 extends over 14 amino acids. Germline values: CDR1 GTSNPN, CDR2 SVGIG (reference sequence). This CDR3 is CAWGPGTSGREQYF. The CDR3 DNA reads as TGTGCCTGGGGCCCCGGGACTAGCGGCCGCGAGCAGTACTTC.